These T cell receptor beta chains were read from a single sample in a study of blood T cell repertoires in COVID-19. This table comes from immunoSEQ multiplex PCR, and its TCRdb copy is limited to in-frame clones, with some not included. The sample has about 150,000 clones; around 83% are singletons. Source material: peripheral blood. These receptor sequences come from a woman aged 45-65 years with acute or convalescent COVID-19. Each CDR3 is given with its conserved first and last residue. D genes are given only for firm matches. Clone size is stated in some rows and not others, as once, few, many or a class when expanded.

J: TRBJ1-4; size: -; V: TRBV4-2; D: TRBD1; CDR3: CASSQGQGIRGNEKLFF; DNA: TGTGCCAGCAGCCAAGGACAGGGGATTCGAGGTAATGAAAAACTGTTTTTT
J: TRBJ1-5; size: once; V: TRBV6-2/TRBV6-3; D: -; CDR3: CASSYAGIQPQHF; DNA: TGTGCCAGCAGTTACGCAGGGATTCAGCCCCAGCATTTT
J: TRBJ2-3; size: -; V: TRBV7-2; D: TRBD1; CDR3: CASSPNKGARTDTQYF; DNA: TGTGCCAGCAGCCCGAACAAGGGGGCCCGCACAGATACGCAGTATTTT
J: TRBJ1-6; size: once; V: TRBV4-3; D: TRBD1; CDR3: CASRTGSSSYNSPLHF; DNA: TGCGCCAGCAGGACAGGGTCTAGCTCCTATAATTCACCCCTCCACTTT
J: TRBJ1-2; size: once; V: TRBV7-2; D: -; CDR3: CASSFGRGSYGYTF; DNA: TGTGCCAGCAGCTTTGGACGGGGATCCTATGGCTACACCTTC
J: TRBJ1-4; size: -; V: TRBV4-3; D: -; CDR3: CASSQVQGINEKLFF; DNA: TGCGCCAGCAGCCAAGTGCAGGGTATAAATGAAAAACTGTTTTTT
J: TRBJ2-3; size: -; V: TRBV5-6; D: -; CDR3: CASSFRAGYVDTQYF; DNA: TGTGCCAGCAGCTTCCGGGCAGGGTATGTAGATACGCAGTATTTT
J: TRBJ2-3; size: -; V: TRBV19; D: -; CDR3: CASSIDTGSHSTDTQYF; DNA: TGTGCCAGTAGTATAGATACCGGGAGCCATAGCACAGATACGCAGTATTTT
J: TRBJ1-1; size: few; V: TRBV9; D: -; CDR3: CASSVGQGGTEAFF; DNA: TGTGCCAGCAGCGTAGGCCAGGGAGGCACTGAAGCTTTCTTT
J: TRBJ1-1; size: -; V: TRBV2; D: TRBD1; CDR3: CASSENRGAFF; DNA: TGTGCCAGCAGTGAAAACAGGGGGGCTTTCTTT
J: TRBJ1-5; size: -; V: TRBV7-2; D: -; CDR3: CASSPTGGNSNQPQHF; DNA: TGTGCCAGCAGCCCAACCGGGGGGAATAGCAATCAGCCCCAGCATTTT
J: TRBJ2-7; size: -; V: TRBV2; D: -; CDR3: CASSDTGTEQYF; DNA: TGTGCCAGCAGTGACACAGGAACCGAGCAGTACTTC
J: TRBJ1-2; size: -; V: TRBV7-2; D: -; CDR3: CASRRDRRYYGYTF; DNA: TGTGCCAGCAGGAGAGACAGGAGGTATTATGGCTACACCTTC
J: TRBJ1-3; size: -; V: TRBV5-6; D: TRBD1; CDR3: CASSSVDRGFSGNTIYF; DNA: TGTGCCAGCAGCTCCGTTGACAGGGGGTTCTCTGGAAACACCATATATTTT
J: TRBJ2-3; size: once; V: TRBV19; D: TRBD2; CDR3: CASSMGLADMDTQYF; DNA: TGTGCCAGTAGTATGGGACTAGCGGACATGGATACGCAGTATTTT
J: TRBJ1-1; size: -; V: TRBV5-1; D: -; CDR3: CASSFNGGPNTEAFF; DNA: TGCGCCAGCAGCTTCAACGGGGGGCCGAACACTGAAGCTTTCTTT
J: TRBJ2-3; size: -; V: TRBV7-9; D: -; CDR3: CASSLYGARFTDTQYF; DNA: TGTGCCAGCAGCTTATACGGTGCCCGATTCACAGATACGCAGTATTTT
J: TRBJ1-3; size: -; V: TRBV18; D: -; CDR3: CASSPPARTGNTIYF; DNA: TGTGCCAGCTCACCACCGGCTCGCACTGGAAACACCATATATTTT
J: TRBJ2-5; size: -; V: TRBV6-5; D: TRBD2; CDR3: CASSYQAGGPMETQYF; DNA: TGTGCCAGCAGTTACCAAGCGGGAGGGCCGATGGAGACCCAGTACTTC